This T cell receptor beta chain was obtained from a study of blood T cells in healthy people across ages. Primed by a sample-barcoded 5' primer and a J-beta primer mix, a second PCR proceeded for roughly 7 to 12 cycles. TCRdb called the 5' RACE reads again in MiXCR, with one record for every CDR3 protein. The sample lists hundreds of thousands of distinct CDR3 sequences; approximately 21% were seen once. Deletions cut 2 bases from V and 6 bases from J, with 11 bases between. The germline V gene has CDR1 SNHLY and CDR2 FYNNEI. This CDR3 spans 14 amino acids. The TCR was taken from a man in his sixties or seventies in good health. The gene calls are TRBV2 and TRBJ2-1; no reliable D call. The source material was blood. DNA for the CDR3: TGTGCCAGCAGTGAACAGGCCCTAGGCAATGAGCAGTTCTTC. As protein: CASSEQALGNEQFF.